This T cell receptor beta chain was identified in a study of spatial heterogeneity in lung cancer. This clonotype appeared a few times. What it binds is not known. Time point: sample taken at primary tumor resection. One entry per CDR3 protein results from TCRdb running MiXCR on the 5' RACE reads. This sample has just under 1,500 distinct CDR3 sequences, with 20% to 30% found just once. Study conclusions and caveats: Expanded intratumoral alpha and beta TCR counts tracked tumor mutation counts.

The germline CDR1 and CDR2 sequences are SNHLY and FYNNEI. V lost 4 bases, J lost 0 bases, and 11 bases lay in between. The CDR3 spans 15 residues. The specimen comprised lung tumor tissue, sampled at surgery. This chain connects TRBV2 to TRBJ2-3; D remains ambiguous. This TCR derives from a female donor with early-stage non-small cell lung cancer. CDR3 in DNA: TGTGCCAGCAGTGTTGGCAGGCCTAGCACAGATACGCAGTATTTT. Amino acids: CASSVGRPSTDTQYF. Based on the CDR3 plus reference TRBV2 and TRBJ2-3, the full variable domain is EPEVTQTPSHQVTQMGQEVILRCVPISNHLYFYWYRQILGQKVEFLVSFYNNEISEKSEIFDDQFSVERPDGSNFTLKIRSTKLEDSAMYFCASSVGRPSTDTQYFGPGTRLTVL.